This T cell receptor (beta chain) was found in a study of OX40 agonist ivuxolimab in advanced cancers. Turning to the study itself: The patients received agonistic anti-OX40 (CD134) antibody ivuxolimab. Of mixed ages from 23 to 79 and averaging approximately 60 years, the group was about 80% male. The study, taken as a whole, reports: Clonal expansion by week 6 occurred in CD4+ and CD8+ blood T cells (at 0.1 to 3.0 mg/kg).

Repertoires were generated with immunoSEQ multiplex PCR, while TCRdb's copy carries only in-frame clones and drops some. This sample yields 80,000 or so clones, of which roughly 88% are seen a single time; 1.5% to 2% belongs to the top ten. CDR3 length: 16 residues. The germline V gene has CDR1 SGHTA and CDR2 FQGNSA. J gave up 5 bases and V 1 base, and 6 bases lay outside the gene matches. As concerns this clone: What it binds is unknown.

The V and J genes are TRBV7-2 and TRBJ2-1; 9 nucleotides agree with TRBD1. The receptor comes from an adult with an advanced solid tumor such as melanoma, head and neck, liver or kidney cancer. Sequencing used CD4+ or CD8+ T cells sorted from blood, obtained in a trial of the OX40 agonist ivuxolimab. The CDR3 nucleotides are TGTGCCAGCAGCTTAGGGCCGGGACAGGGTAACAATGAGCAGTTCTTC. Translated, it gives CASSLGPGQGNNEQFF.